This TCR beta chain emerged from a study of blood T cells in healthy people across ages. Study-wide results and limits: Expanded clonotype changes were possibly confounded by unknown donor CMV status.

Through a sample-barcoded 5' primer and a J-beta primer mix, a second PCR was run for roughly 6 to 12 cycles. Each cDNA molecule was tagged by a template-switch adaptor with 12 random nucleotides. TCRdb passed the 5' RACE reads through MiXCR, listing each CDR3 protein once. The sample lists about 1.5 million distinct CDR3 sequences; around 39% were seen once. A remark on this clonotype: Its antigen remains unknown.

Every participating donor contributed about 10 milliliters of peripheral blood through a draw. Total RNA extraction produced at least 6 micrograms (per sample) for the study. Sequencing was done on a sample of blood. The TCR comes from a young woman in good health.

The CDR3: CAGTLQGLGQPQHF. CDR3 nucleotide sequence: TGTGCCGGCACCTTACAGGGTTTAGGGCAGCCCCAGCATTTT. This sequence joins TRBV12-3 or TRBV12-4 and TRBJ1-5; weak D call: TRBD1 (6 bases). This CDR3 contains 14 residues. The ends were cut back, 11 bases at V and 7 bases at J, with 21 bases in the middle.